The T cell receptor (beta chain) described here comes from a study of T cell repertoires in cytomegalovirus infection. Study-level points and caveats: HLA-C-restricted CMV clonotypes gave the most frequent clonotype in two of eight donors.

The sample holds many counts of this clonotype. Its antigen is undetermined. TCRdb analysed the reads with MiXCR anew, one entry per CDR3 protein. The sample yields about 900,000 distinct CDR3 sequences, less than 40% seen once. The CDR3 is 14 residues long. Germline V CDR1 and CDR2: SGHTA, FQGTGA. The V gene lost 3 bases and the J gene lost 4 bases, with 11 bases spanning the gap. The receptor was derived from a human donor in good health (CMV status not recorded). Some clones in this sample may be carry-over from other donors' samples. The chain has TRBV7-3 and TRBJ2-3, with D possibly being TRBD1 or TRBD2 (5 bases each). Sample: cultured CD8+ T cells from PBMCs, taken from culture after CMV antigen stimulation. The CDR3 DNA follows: TGTGCCAGCAGCTTCCTGGGGGACCCAGATACGCAGTATTTT. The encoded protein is CASSFLGDPDTQYF.